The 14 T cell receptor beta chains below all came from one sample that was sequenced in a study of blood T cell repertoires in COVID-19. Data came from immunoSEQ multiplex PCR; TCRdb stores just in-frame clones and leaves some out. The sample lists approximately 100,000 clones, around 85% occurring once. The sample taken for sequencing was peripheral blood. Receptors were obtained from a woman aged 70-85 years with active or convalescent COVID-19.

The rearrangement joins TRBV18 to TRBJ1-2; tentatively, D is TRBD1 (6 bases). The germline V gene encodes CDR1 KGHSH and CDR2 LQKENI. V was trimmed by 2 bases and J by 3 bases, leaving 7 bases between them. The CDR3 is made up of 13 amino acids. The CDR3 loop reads CASSPRQDYGYTF. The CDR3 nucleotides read TGTGCCAGCTCACCAAGACAGGACTATGGCTACACCTTC.

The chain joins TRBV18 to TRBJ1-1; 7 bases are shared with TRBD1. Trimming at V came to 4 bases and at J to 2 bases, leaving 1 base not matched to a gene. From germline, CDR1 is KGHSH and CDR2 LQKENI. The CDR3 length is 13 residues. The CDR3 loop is CASSRDSNTEAFF. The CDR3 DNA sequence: TGTGCCAGCTCACGGGACAGTAACACTGAAGCTTTCTTT.

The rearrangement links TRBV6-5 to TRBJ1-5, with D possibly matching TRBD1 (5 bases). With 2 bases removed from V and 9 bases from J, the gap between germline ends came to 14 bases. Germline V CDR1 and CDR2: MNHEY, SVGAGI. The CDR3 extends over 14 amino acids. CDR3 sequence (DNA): TGTGCCAGCAGTTACGGGGCAGATACTATGCCCCAGCATTTT. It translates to CASSYGADTMPQHF.

CDR3 region: CASSRIQVNEQFF. The CDR3 nucleotides read TGTGCCAGCAGCCGAATACAGGTCAATGAGCAGTTCTTC. This chain joins TRBV14 and TRBJ2-1; a weak D match, TRBD1 (5 bases). The germline V and J ends were trimmed by 4 bases and 6 bases, with 10 bases remaining between them. The CDR3 extends over 13 amino acids. Germline V gives CDR1 SGHDN, CDR2 FVKESK.

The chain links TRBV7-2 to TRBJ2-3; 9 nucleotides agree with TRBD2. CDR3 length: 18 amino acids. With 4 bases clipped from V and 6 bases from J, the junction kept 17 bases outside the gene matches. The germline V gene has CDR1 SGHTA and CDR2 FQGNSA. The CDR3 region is CASSSKRGSGGRGDTQYF. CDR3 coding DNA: TGTGCCAGCAGCTCGAAACGGGGTAGCGGGGGCCGGGGGGATACGCAGTATTTT.

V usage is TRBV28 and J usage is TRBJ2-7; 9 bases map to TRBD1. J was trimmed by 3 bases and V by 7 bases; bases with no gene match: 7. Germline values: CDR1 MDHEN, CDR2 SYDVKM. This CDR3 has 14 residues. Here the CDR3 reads CASKGTGSFYEQYF. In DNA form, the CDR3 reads TGTGCCAGCAAGGGGACAGGGAGTTTCTACGAGCAGTACTTC.

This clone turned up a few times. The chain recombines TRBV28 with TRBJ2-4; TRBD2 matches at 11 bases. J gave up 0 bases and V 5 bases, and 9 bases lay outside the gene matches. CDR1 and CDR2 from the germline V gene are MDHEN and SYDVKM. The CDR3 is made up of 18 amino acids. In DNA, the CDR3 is TGTGCCAGCAGTAAACTAGCGGGAGTCACGGGAGCCAAAAACATTCAGTACTTC. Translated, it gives CASSKLAGVTGAKNIQYF.

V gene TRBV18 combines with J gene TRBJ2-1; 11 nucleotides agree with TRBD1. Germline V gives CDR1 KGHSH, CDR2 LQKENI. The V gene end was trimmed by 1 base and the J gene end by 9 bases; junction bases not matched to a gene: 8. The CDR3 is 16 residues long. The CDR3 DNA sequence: TGTGCCAGCTCACCACAATCGCTGGGACAGGGGGTTGAGCAGTTCTTC. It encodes CASSPQSLGQGVEQFF. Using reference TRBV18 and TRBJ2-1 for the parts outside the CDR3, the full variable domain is NAGVMQNPRHLVRRRGQEARLRCSPMKGHSHVYWYRQLPEEGLKFMVYLQKENIIDESGMPKERFSAEFPKEGPSILRIQQVVRGDSAAYFCASSPQSLGQGVEQFFGPGTRLTVL.

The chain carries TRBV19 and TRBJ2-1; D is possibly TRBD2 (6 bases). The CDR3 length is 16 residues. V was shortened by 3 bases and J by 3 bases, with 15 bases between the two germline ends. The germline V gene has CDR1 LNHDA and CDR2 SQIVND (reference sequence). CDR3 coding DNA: TGTGCCAGTAGTATTCTTTCGGGCGGGATCTACAATGAGCAGTTCTTC. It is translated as CASSILSGGIYNEQFF.

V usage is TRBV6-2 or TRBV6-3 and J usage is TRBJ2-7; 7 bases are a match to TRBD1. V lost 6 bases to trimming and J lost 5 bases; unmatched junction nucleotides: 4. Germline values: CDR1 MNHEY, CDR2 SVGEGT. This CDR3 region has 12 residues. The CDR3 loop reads CASSRTGDEQYF. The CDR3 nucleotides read TGTGCCAGCAGCCGAACAGGGGACGAGCAGTACTTC.

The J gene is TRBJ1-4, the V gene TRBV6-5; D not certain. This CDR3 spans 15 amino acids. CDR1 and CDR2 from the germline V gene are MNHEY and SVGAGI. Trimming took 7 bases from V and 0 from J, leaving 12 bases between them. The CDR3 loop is CASTKSTATNEKLFF. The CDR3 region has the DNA TGTGCCAGCACTAAATCCACTGCAACTAATGAAAAACTGTTTTTT.

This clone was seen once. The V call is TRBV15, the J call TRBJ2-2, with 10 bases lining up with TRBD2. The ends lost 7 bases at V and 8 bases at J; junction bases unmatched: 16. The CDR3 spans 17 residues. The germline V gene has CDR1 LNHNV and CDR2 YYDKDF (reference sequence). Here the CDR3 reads CATITSRVTSGVGELFF. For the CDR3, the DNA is TGTGCCACCATCACGTCTCGGGTAACTAGCGGGGTTGGGGAGCTGTTTTTT.

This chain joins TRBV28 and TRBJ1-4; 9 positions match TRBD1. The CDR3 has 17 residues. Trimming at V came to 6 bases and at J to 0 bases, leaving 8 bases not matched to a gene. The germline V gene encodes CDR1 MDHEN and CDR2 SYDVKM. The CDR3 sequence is CASRTGTGIATNEKLFF. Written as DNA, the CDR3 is TGTGCCAGCAGAACCGGGACAGGGATAGCAACTAATGAAAAACTGTTTTTT.

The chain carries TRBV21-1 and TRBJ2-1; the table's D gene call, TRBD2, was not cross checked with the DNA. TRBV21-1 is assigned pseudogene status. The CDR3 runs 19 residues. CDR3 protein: CASSSRTSRPSSSYNEQFF. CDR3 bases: TGTGCCAGCAGCTCCCGGACTAGCCGGCCGTCGAGCTCCTACAATGAGCAGTTCTTC.